These T cell receptor beta chains were read from a single sample in a study of blood T cell repertoires in COVID-19. Here immunoSEQ multiplex PCR was the method, and the copy in TCRdb shows in-frame clones only, minus some. Among tens of thousands of clones listed, approximately 88% were seen once. The source material was peripheral blood. The receptors derive from a woman aged 55 to 70 with COVID-19, enrolled during active disease. Each CDR3 is given with its conserved first and last residue. A D gene is named only where the DNA matches it firmly. Rows give clone size only sometimes, using once, few, many, or a class for an expanded clone.

d_call clone_size cdr3_length j_call v_call cdr3_nt cdr3_aa
TRBD1 . 15 TRBJ2-7 TRBV5-6 TGTGCCAGCAGCACTGGGACAGGGTCAATTTACGAGCAGTACTTC CASSTGTGSIYEQYF
. . 11 TRBJ2-3 TRBV7-2 TGTGCCAGCAGCGGAGCAGATACGCAGTATTTT CASSGADTQYF
TRBD1 . 14 TRBJ1-1 TRBV2 TGTGCCAGCAGCGCCCTTCAGGGGGCCACTGAAGCTTTCTTT CASSALQGATEAFF
TRBD1 . 15 TRBJ1-4 TRBV27 TGTGCCAGCAGTCAATACCGGGACAGATCGCAAAAACTGTTTTTT CASSQYRDRSQKLFF
. . 15 TRBJ2-6 TRBV6-5 TGTGCCAGCAGGAAACAGCCCTCTGGGGCCAACGTCCTGACTTTC CASRKQPSGANVLTF
. . 15 TRBJ1-1 TRBV11-2 TGTGCCAGCAGCCCAAGGGTGGGGGCTGGAGCTGAAGCTTTCTTT CASSPRVGAGAEAFF
. . 14 TRBJ1-4 TRBV30 TGTGCCTGGAGTGTATACTCTGTTAATGAAAAACTGTTTTTT CAWSVYSVNEKLFF
. few 13 TRBJ1-3 TRBV10-3 TGTGCCATCAGTGAGTCGGGGCCGAACACCATATATTTT CAISESGPNTIYF
. . 21 TRBJ1-1 TRBV13 TGTGCCAGCAGCTTACGCCGACAGGACGGCACTCCTTGGGCGGGCAGCACTGAAGCTTTCTTT CASSLRRQDGTPWAGSTEAFF
. once 15 TRBJ1-1 TRBV6-2/TRBV6-3 TGTGCCAGCAGTCTCCGGGAGGTCTGGAACACTGAAGCTTTCTTT CASSLREVWNTEAFF
. . 15 TRBJ1-3 TRBV30 TGTGCCTGGAGTGTCGGCTCAGGGCAGGGAAACACCATATATTTT CAWSVGSGQGNTIYF